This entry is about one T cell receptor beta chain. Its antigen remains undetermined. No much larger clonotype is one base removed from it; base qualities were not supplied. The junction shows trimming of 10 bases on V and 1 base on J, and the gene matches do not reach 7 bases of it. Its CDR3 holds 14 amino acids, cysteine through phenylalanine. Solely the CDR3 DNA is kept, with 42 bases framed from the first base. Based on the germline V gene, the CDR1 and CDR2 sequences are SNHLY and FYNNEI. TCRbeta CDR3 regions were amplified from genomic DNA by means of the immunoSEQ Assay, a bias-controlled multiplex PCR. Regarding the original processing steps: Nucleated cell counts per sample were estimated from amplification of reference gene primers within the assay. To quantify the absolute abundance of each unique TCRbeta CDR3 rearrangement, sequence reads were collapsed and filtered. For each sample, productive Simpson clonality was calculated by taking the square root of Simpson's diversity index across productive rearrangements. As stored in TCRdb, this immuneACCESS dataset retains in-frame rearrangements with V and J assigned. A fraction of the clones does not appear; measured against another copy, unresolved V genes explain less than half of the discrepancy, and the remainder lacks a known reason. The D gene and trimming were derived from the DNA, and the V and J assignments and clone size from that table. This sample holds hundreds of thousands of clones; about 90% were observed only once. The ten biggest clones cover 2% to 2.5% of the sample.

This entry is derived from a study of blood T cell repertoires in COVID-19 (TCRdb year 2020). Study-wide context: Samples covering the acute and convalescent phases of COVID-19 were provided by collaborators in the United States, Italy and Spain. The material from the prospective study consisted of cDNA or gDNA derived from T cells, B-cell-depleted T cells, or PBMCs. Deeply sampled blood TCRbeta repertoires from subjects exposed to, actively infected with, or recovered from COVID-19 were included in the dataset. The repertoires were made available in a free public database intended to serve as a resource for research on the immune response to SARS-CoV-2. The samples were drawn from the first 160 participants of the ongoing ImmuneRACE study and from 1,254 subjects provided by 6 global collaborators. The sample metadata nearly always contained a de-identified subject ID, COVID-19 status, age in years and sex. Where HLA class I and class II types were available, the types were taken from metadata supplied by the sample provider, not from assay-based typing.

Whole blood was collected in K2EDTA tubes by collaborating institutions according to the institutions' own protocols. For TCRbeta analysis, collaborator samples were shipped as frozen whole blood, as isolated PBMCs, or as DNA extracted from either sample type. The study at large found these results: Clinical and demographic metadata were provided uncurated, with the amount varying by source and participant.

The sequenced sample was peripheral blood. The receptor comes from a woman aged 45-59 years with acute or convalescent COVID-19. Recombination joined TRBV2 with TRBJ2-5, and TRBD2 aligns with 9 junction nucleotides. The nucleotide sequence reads TGTGCCACAAGGTCGACTAGCGGCCAAGAGACCCAGTACTTC. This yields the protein CATRSTSGQETQYF.